This entry features one TCR beta chain sequence. The sample holds many counts of this clonotype. The target of this receptor is not known. No base quality values were provided; no much bigger clone lies one nucleotide off. This sample is drawn from a study of T-cell reconstitution after alpha-beta-depleted transplantation in children (dated by TCRdb to 2016 to 2017). About the full investigation: The study quantitatively tracked T-cell immune reconstitution after TCRalphabeta/CD19-depleted allogeneic hematopoietic cell transplantation in children using TCR repertoire profiling.

Libraries were built with PCR. The sequencer listed for this sample is Illumina HiSeq 2500. Molecular barcoding was employed in the preparation of TCR libraries, with unique molecular identifiers being used to normalize TCRbeta repertoire quantification. Using fastp at Q25 and MiXCR, TCRdb reprocessed the public reads and kept productive beta chains. Identical CDR3 protein sequences are pooled into one entry, listed with their most common genes and DNA. The sample table holds roughly 590,000 distinct CDR3 sequences, of which approximately 16% were seen once. About 1.1% of the sample rests with the top ten. Deletion took 1 base off V and 8 bases off J, with a span of 11 bases between the germline ends. The germline V gene encodes CDR1 MNHNS and CDR2 SASEGT. The CDR3 goes from the cysteine to the phenylalanine over 14 residues. The DNA shown is the 42-base CDR3, in frame from base 1.

The TCR comes from a human donor who donated a stem cell graft to a child with acute myeloid leukemia. The material was PBMCs from the stem cell graft donor, obtained from the stem cell graft. This receptor chain uses TRBV6-1 and TRBJ2-2; no D segment can be confidently identified. The CDR3 reads CASSEGTGLGELFF. The nucleotides are TGTGCCAGCAGTGAAGGGACCGGCCTGGGGGAGCTGTTTTTT.